This T cell receptor (beta chain) was captured in a study of blood T cell repertoires in COVID-19. Study-wide background: The United States, Italy and Spain supplied acute and convalescent COVID-19 samples. T cells, B-cell-depleted T cells, or PBMCs supplied cDNA or gDNA.

In the authors' methods: Researchers report that nucleated cell counts were estimated from reference gene primer amplification. Here immunoSEQ multiplex PCR was the method, and the copy in TCRdb shows in-frame clones only, minus some. V and J calls and clone size follow that table, whereas D and trimming were derived from the DNA. The data hold approximately 210,000 clones, with roughly nine tenths observed a single time. This clone has a single count. V gave up 3 bases and J gave up 7 bases, with 15 bases separating them. Germline CDR1 and CDR2: GTSNPN and SVGIG (reference sequence). This CDR3 contains 13 residues.

This rearrangement joins TRBV30 to TRBJ1-2, with D possibly being TRBD1 (6 bases). Material for sequencing was peripheral blood. This TCR came from a man aged 30 to 39 with acute or convalescent COVID-19. The chain's CDR3 is CAWRDSRGAGYTF. The CDR3 DNA sequence: TGTGCCTGGAGAGATAGCAGGGGAGCTGGCTACACCTTC.